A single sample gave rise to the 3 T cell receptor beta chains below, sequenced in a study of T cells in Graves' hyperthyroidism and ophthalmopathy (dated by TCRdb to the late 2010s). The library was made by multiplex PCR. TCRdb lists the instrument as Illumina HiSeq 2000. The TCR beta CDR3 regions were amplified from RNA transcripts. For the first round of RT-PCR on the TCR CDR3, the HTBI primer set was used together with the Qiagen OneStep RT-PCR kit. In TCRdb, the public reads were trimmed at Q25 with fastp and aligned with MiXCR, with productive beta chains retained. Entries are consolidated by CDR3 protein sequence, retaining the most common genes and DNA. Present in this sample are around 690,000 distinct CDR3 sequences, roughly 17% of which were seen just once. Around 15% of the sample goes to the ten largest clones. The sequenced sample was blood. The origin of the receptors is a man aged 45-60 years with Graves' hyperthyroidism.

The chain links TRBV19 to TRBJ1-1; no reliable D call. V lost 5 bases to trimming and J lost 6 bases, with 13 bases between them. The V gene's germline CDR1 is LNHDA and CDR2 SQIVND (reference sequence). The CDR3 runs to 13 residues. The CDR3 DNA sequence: TGTGCCAGTAGTCCCCAAAGGATCGCTGAAGCTTTCTTT. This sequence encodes CASSPQRIAEAFF.

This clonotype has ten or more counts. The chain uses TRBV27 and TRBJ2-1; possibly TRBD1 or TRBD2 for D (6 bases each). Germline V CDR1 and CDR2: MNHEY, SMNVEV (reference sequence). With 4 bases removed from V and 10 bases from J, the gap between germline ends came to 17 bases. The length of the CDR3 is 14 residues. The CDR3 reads CASSSPGGRQEQFF. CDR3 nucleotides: TGTGCCAGCAGTTCTCCCGGGGGCCGGCAGGAGCAGTTCTTC.

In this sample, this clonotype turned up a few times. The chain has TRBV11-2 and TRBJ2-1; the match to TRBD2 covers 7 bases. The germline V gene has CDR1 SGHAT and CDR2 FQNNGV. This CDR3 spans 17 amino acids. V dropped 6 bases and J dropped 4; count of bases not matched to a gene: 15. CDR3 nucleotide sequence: TGTGCCAGCAGGCCCTGGGGTGGAGCGGGGTCTTACAATGAGCAGTTCTTC. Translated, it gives CASRPWGGAGSYNEQFF.